The T cell receptor (beta chain) described here comes from a study of cytomegalovirus exposure and HLA in healthy donors. PCR used 60 Vbeta primers and 13 Jbeta primers. Sequenced by immunoSEQ multiplex PCR; TCRdb stores in-frame clones only, minus some. The sample gives about 130,000 clones, 75% to 85% of which show up once; roughly 2% is in the top ten. This CDR3 is built from 15 residues. Germline V CDR1 and CDR2: SEHNR, FQNEAQ (reference sequence). V lost 6 bases, J lost 0 bases, and 13 bases lay in between. The sequenced sample was PBMCs. The TCR originated in a man younger than 35 in good health and CMV-seronegative. This chain links TRBV7-9 with TRBJ2-3, with D perhaps TRBD1 (6 bases). CDR3 sequence (DNA): TGTGCCAGCAGTCCCGGGACATCTAGCACAGATACGCAGTATTTT. Amino acids: CASSPGTSSTDTQYF.